Listed below are T cell receptor beta chains from one sample, sequenced in a study of T cell responses to AZD1222 COVID-19 vaccine. Sequenced by immunoSEQ multiplex PCR; TCRdb stores in-frame clones only, minus some. The sample has more than 150,000 clones; 92% are singletons. Sequencing used peripheral blood, obtained on day 0 of AZD1222 vaccination. The receptors shown here come from an adult in good health. The CDR3 runs from the conserved cysteine through the conserved F or W. The D gene is left open where the match is weak. Some rows mark clone size as missing; the rest say once, few, many or name a class of expanded clone.

v_call: TRBV19
d_call: NA
clone_size: NA
j_call: TRBJ1-1
cdr3_nt: TGTGCCAGTAGCATGAACAGGGCTGAGGCTTTCTTT
cdr3_aa: CASSMNRAEAFF

v_call: TRBV7-9
d_call: TRBD1
clone_size: NA
j_call: TRBJ1-4
cdr3_nt: TGTGCCAGCAGCTCACCTAACAGGGGGCCCGACATTAATGAAAAACTGTTTTTT
cdr3_aa: CASSSPNRGPDINEKLFF

v_call: TRBV11-3
d_call: NA
clone_size: NA
j_call: TRBJ1-3
cdr3_nt: TGTGCCAGCAGCTCCCGGGCTGGAAACACCATATATTTT
cdr3_aa: CASSSRAGNTIYF

v_call: TRBV30
d_call: TRBD1
clone_size: NA
j_call: TRBJ1-2
cdr3_nt: TGTGCCTGGAGAGTACTACAGGGGGCAGGCGATGGCTACACCTTC
cdr3_aa: CAWRVLQGAGDGYTF

v_call: TRBV27
d_call: NA
clone_size: NA
j_call: TRBJ1-4
cdr3_nt: TGTGCCAGCAGTCCCCGTGGCGGACCCACAACTAATGAAAAACTGTTTTTT
cdr3_aa: CASSPRGGPTTNEKLFF

v_call: TRBV29-1
d_call: TRBD1
clone_size: NA
j_call: TRBJ2-7
cdr3_nt: TGCAGCGTCCACACCTTGACAGGGAGAATCTACGAGCAGTACTTC
cdr3_aa: CSVHTLTGRIYEQYF

v_call: TRBV24-1
d_call: NA
clone_size: NA
j_call: TRBJ1-2
cdr3_nt: TGTGCCACCAGTGATTACCGGGGCTATGGCTACACCTTC
cdr3_aa: CATSDYRGYGYTF

v_call: TRBV15
d_call: TRBD2
clone_size: few
j_call: TRBJ2-1
cdr3_nt: TGTGCCACCAGACTAGCGGGAAACAATGAGCAGTTCTTC
cdr3_aa: CATRLAGNNEQFF

v_call: TRBV20-1
d_call: TRBD2
clone_size: NA
j_call: TRBJ2-3
cdr3_nt: TGCAGTGCTAGTGGTAGCGGGAGGGCCAAAGATACGCAGTATTTT
cdr3_aa: CSASGSGRAKDTQYF

v_call: TRBV7-8
d_call: TRBD1
clone_size: NA
j_call: TRBJ1-2
cdr3_nt: TGTGCCAGCAGCGGCCTCGGACAGGGCTATGGCTACACCTTC
cdr3_aa: CASSGLGQGYGYTF

v_call: TRBV18
d_call: TRBD1
clone_size: NA
j_call: TRBJ1-6
cdr3_nt: TGTGCCAGCTCGGACCGGGACAGGGGTTATTCACCCCTCCACTTT
cdr3_aa: CASSDRDRGYSPLHF

v_call: TRBV6-7
d_call: NA
clone_size: NA
j_call: TRBJ2-1
cdr3_nt: TGTCTGGAGCTGAAGCAGTTCTTC
cdr3_aa: CLELKQFF